A selection of T cell receptor beta chains follows, all from one sample in a study of blood T cell repertoires in COVID-19. Profiled with immunoSEQ multiplex PCR; TCRdb holds only in-frame clones, not every one. The sample lists roughly 67,000 clones, approximately 86% occurring once. Specimen: peripheral blood. The source of these receptors is a man aged 45 to 65 with acute or convalescent COVID-19. CDR3s include the opening cysteine and the closing phenylalanine or tryptophan. D genes are given only for firm matches. Part of the rows lack a size; the others show once, few, many or a class for expanded clones.

abundance: -; v_gene: TRBV6-1; j_gene: TRBJ1-4; d_gene: TRBD1; CDR3nt: TGTGCCAGCAGTGAAATTGTGACAGGGGGTAAACTGTTTTTT; CDR3aa: CASSEIVTGGKLFF
abundance: -; v_gene: TRBV5-4; j_gene: TRBJ2-2; d_gene: -; CDR3nt: TGTGCCAGCAGCTTACCCGCGATCGGGGAGCTGTTTTTT; CDR3aa: CASSLPAIGELFF
abundance: -; v_gene: TRBV6-2/TRBV6-3; j_gene: TRBJ2-3; d_gene: TRBD1; CDR3nt: TGTGCCAGCAGTCCACAGGGGGCTAGCACAGATACGCAGTATTTT; CDR3aa: CASSPQGASTDTQYF
abundance: -; v_gene: TRBV2; j_gene: TRBJ1-1; d_gene: TRBD1; CDR3nt: TGTGCCAGCAGCTCGACAGGGGGCGGGATCACTGAAGCTTTCTTT; CDR3aa: CASSSTGGGITEAFF
abundance: -; v_gene: TRBV18; j_gene: TRBJ2-1; d_gene: -; CDR3nt: TGTGCCAGCTCACCATCGGGTTTCTCCTACAATGAGCAGTTCTTC; CDR3aa: CASSPSGFSYNEQFF
abundance: -; v_gene: TRBV6-1; j_gene: TRBJ1-6; d_gene: TRBD1; CDR3nt: TGTGCCAGCAGTGAGAGGACAGGGACAAATAATTCACCCCTCCACTTT; CDR3aa: CASSERTGTNNSPLHF
abundance: -; v_gene: TRBV24-1; j_gene: TRBJ2-5; d_gene: -; CDR3nt: TGTGCCACCAGTGAATATGGGCCTCAAGAGACCCAGTACTTC; CDR3aa: CATSEYGPQETQYF
abundance: -; v_gene: TRBV4-1; j_gene: TRBJ1-2; d_gene: TRBD1; CDR3nt: TGCGCCAGCAGCCAAACGACAGGGCGTAACTATGGCTACACCTTC; CDR3aa: CASSQTTGRNYGYTF
abundance: once; v_gene: TRBV13; j_gene: TRBJ1-2; d_gene: -; CDR3nt: TGTGCCAGCAGCTTAGGTGCCAGGGGAATAGTTGGCTACACCTTC; CDR3aa: CASSLGARGIVGYTF
abundance: -; v_gene: TRBV6-5; j_gene: TRBJ1-6; d_gene: -; CDR3nt: TGTGCCAGCAGTTACGCGGGCGCGGGCGGTTCACCCCTCCACTTT; CDR3aa: CASSYAGAGGSPLHF
abundance: -; v_gene: TRBV4-1; j_gene: TRBJ2-1; d_gene: -; CDR3nt: TGCGCCAGCAGCCAAGAAGACATTGGACTCACGCAGTTCTTC; CDR3aa: CASSQEDIGLTQFF
abundance: -; v_gene: TRBV5-1; j_gene: TRBJ2-3; d_gene: -; CDR3nt: TGCGCCAGCAGACCCAACTCTGGCACAGATACGCAGTATTTT; CDR3aa: CASRPNSGTDTQYF
abundance: -; v_gene: TRBV7-9; j_gene: TRBJ1-4; d_gene: -; CDR3nt: TGTGCCGGTTCCTCGGGGGTGTTTGATGAAAAACTGTTTTTT; CDR3aa: CAGSSGVFDEKLFF
abundance: -; v_gene: TRBV10-2; j_gene: TRBJ1-5; d_gene: -; CDR3nt: TGCGCCAGCAGTTCTACAGGATTGGGACAGCCCCAGCATTTT; CDR3aa: CASSSTGLGQPQHF
abundance: once; v_gene: TRBV28; j_gene: TRBJ1-5; d_gene: -; CDR3nt: TGTGCCAGCACTCTCGGGCGGGGCCGAGGTAGCAATCAGCCCCAGCATTTT; CDR3aa: CASTLGRGRGSNQPQHF
abundance: -; v_gene: TRBV6-5; j_gene: TRBJ2-5; d_gene: -; CDR3nt: TGTGCCAGCAGGGTGGCGGGAATGGAGACCCAGTACTTC; CDR3aa: CASRVAGMETQYF
abundance: -; v_gene: TRBV28; j_gene: TRBJ1-1; d_gene: -; CDR3nt: TGTGCCAGCAGTCCCCTTAGGAGAATGAACACTGAAGCTTTCTTT; CDR3aa: CASSPLRRMNTEAFF
abundance: few; v_gene: TRBV18; j_gene: TRBJ2-6; d_gene: -; CDR3nt: TGTGCCAGCTCACCACCGGAGGGTGTAGGGGCCAACGTCCTGACTTTC; CDR3aa: CASSPPEGVGANVLTF
abundance: -; v_gene: TRBV7-9; j_gene: TRBJ2-5; d_gene: TRBD2; CDR3nt: TGTGCCAGCAGTAAAGCGGGGGGGCCGGAGACCCAGTACTTC; CDR3aa: CASSKAGGPETQYF
abundance: -; v_gene: TRBV29-1; j_gene: TRBJ2-3; d_gene: -; CDR3nt: TGCAGCGTTGCGGAGGCCGCAGATACGCAGTATTTT; CDR3aa: CSVAEAADTQYF
abundance: -; v_gene: TRBV6-5; j_gene: TRBJ2-6; d_gene: TRBD2; CDR3nt: TGTGCCAGCACCTCCGGGGGGGCTGGGGCCAACGTCCTGACTTTC; CDR3aa: CASTSGGAGANVLTF
abundance: -; v_gene: TRBV7-9; j_gene: TRBJ2-1; d_gene: TRBD2; CDR3nt: TGTGCCAGCAACGGTTGGGAGGGCAATGAGCAGTTCTTC; CDR3aa: CASNGWEGNEQFF
abundance: -; v_gene: TRBV19; j_gene: TRBJ1-1; d_gene: -; CDR3nt: TGTGCCAGTAGTCCCGAGACAGTTTATCTGAACACTGAAGCTTTCTTT; CDR3aa: CASSPETVYLNTEAFF
abundance: -; v_gene: TRBV14; j_gene: TRBJ1-1; d_gene: -; CDR3nt: TGTGCCAGCAGCCAAGGTCGGACTGAAGCTTTCTTT; CDR3aa: CASSQGRTEAFF
abundance: few; v_gene: TRBV9; j_gene: TRBJ1-5; d_gene: TRBD1; CDR3nt: TGTGCCAGCTCGACAGGGGTAAGTTATCAGCCCCAGCATTTT; CDR3aa: CASSTGVSYQPQHF
abundance: -; v_gene: TRBV2; j_gene: TRBJ1-1; d_gene: -; CDR3nt: TGTGCCAGCAGTCTAGAGGGGGGGCCGCGTACCACTGAAGCTTTCTTT; CDR3aa: CASSLEGGPRTTEAFF
abundance: -; v_gene: TRBV20-1; j_gene: TRBJ2-3; d_gene: -; CDR3nt: TGCAGTGCTAGTCAGGGGACCGCCACAGATACGCAGTATTTT; CDR3aa: CSASQGTATDTQYF
abundance: -; v_gene: TRBV3-1/TRBV3-2; j_gene: TRBJ2-2; d_gene: -; CDR3nt: TGTGCCAGCAGCCAAGTCGGGGGGCGCCGCACCGGGGAGCTGTTTTTT; CDR3aa: CASSQVGGRRTGELFF
abundance: -; v_gene: TRBV6-1; j_gene: TRBJ2-1; d_gene: -; CDR3nt: TGTGCCAGCAGTGAATTCCTACAGGGGGGGGGTTCTGGGTTCTCCCAGCAGTTCTTC; CDR3aa: CASSEFLQGGGSGFSQQFF